This TCR beta chain was obtained from a study of blood T cell repertoires in COVID-19. TCRdb's copy holds only in-frame clones and misses some; the assay was immunoSEQ multiplex PCR. The table lists about 460,000 clones, about 85% of them singletons, with 8% to 9.5% in the top ten. V was pared by 5 bases and J by 0 bases, with 3 bases of the junction left unmatched. This CDR3 comprises 16 residues. The germline CDR1 and CDR2 sequences are MGHDK and SYGVNS. This receptor was obtained from a woman aged 55-70 years who had recovered from COVID-19. Source material: PBMCs or T cells enriched from blood (not recorded which). The chain employs TRBV25-1 and TRBJ2-3, with 12 nucleotides matching TRBD2. Written as DNA, the CDR3 is TGTGCCAGCAGTCTAGCGGGGGGGCCTAGCACAGATACGCAGTATTTT. Protein: CASSLAGGPSTDTQYF.